This T cell receptor beta chain was observed in a study of cytotoxic CD8 clonotypes in ibrutinib-treated CLL. Across the whole study: IGHV unmutated 17 to 18; relapsed/refractory more than ten; treatment-naive about 15. Response samples were drawn at a median of about eleven months of treatment, range 6 to 36. Overall study results and limits: Exceeding age-matched healthy donors, baseline clonality also tracked the counts of circulating CD8+ T cells.

Genomic DNA for TCR beta libraries, roughly 2.1 micrograms, came from cryopreserved PBMCs. Clones were read by immunoSEQ multiplex PCR, and TCRdb kept only the in-frame ones, dropping some. The sample contains 20,000 to 30,000 clones, 65% to 80% of which appear only once. Per the germline V gene, CDR1 is SGHRS and CDR2 is YFSETQ. V lost 0 bases to trimming and J lost 4 bases; unmatched junction nucleotides: 4. CDR3 length equals 15 residues. As concerns this clone: The antigen is unknown.

V is TRBV5-1 and J is TRBJ1-5; TRBD1 matches 7 bases. The clonotype was recovered from a human donor with chronic lymphocytic leukemia. The sample consisted of PBMCs, taken after 12 months of ibrutinib treatment. CDR3 bases: TGCGCCAGCAGCTTGGGACAGGGTGGGAATCAGCCCCAGCATTTT. Translation gives CASSLGQGGNQPQHF.